These T cell receptor beta chains were read from a single sample in a study of control samples from healthy donors and cancer patients. Assay used: immunoSEQ multiplex PCR; TCRdb lists only in-frame clones, some missing. The repertoire includes about 150,000 clones, roughly 88% of them detected once, and about 1.7% sits in the top ten. Sequenced material: blood. Receptor source: a man between 18 and 29 years old in good health. The CDR3 runs from the conserved cysteine through the conserved F or W. D genes are given only for firm matches. Size values are once, few and many counts, or a class for expanded clones, and some rows have none.

v_call: TRBV6-4
j_call: TRBJ1-1
d_call: NA
clone_size: few
cdr3_aa: CASSDPPITRGGVTEAFF
cdr3_nt: TGTGCCAGCAGTGACCCACCCATTACAAGGGGGGGGGTCACTGAAGCTTTCTTT

v_call: TRBV19
j_call: TRBJ1-2
d_call: TRBD1
clone_size: NA
cdr3_aa: CATTGQGNGYTF
cdr3_nt: TGTGCCACCACCGGACAGGGGAATGGCTACACCTTC

v_call: TRBV15
j_call: TRBJ2-7
d_call: NA
clone_size: NA
cdr3_aa: CATSRDPGPGRHEQYF
cdr3_nt: TGTGCCACCAGCAGAGATCCGGGCCCTGGGAGGCACGAGCAGTACTTC

v_call: TRBV6-5
j_call: TRBJ2-2
d_call: NA
clone_size: NA
cdr3_aa: CASSYNGGANTGELFF
cdr3_nt: TGTGCCAGCAGTTACAATGGAGGTGCGAACACCGGGGAGCTGTTTTTT

v_call: TRBV7-2
j_call: TRBJ2-7
d_call: TRBD2
clone_size: NA
cdr3_aa: CASSPSGSGVFYEQYF
cdr3_nt: TGTGCCAGCAGCCCGTCGGGCAGCGGGGTCTTCTACGAGCAGTACTTC

v_call: TRBV25-1
j_call: TRBJ1-4
d_call: NA
clone_size: NA
cdr3_aa: CASSLNHEKLFF
cdr3_nt: TGTGCCAGCAGTTTAAATCATGAAAAACTGTTTTTT

v_call: TRBV29-1
j_call: TRBJ2-7
d_call: TRBD2
clone_size: NA
cdr3_aa: CSVASSGETYEQYF
cdr3_nt: TGCAGCGTTGCGTCTAGCGGGGAGACCTACGAGCAGTACTTC

v_call: TRBV27
j_call: TRBJ1-1
d_call: NA
clone_size: NA
cdr3_aa: CASIPGDMNTEAFF
cdr3_nt: TGTGCCAGCATTCCCGGGGACATGAACACTGAAGCTTTCTTT

v_call: TRBV5-4
j_call: TRBJ2-1
d_call: NA
clone_size: NA
cdr3_aa: CASSTDSRNSYNEQFF
cdr3_nt: TGTGCCAGCAGCACGGACAGCCGAAACTCCTACAATGAGCAGTTCTTC

v_call: TRBV5-5
j_call: TRBJ1-6
d_call: TRBD1
clone_size: few
cdr3_aa: CASRWDSYNSPLHF
cdr3_nt: TGTGCCAGCCGTTGGGACAGCTATAATTCACCCCTCCACTTT

v_call: TRBV6-5
j_call: TRBJ2-1
d_call: NA
clone_size: once
cdr3_aa: CASSSRTIYNEQFF
cdr3_nt: TGTGCCAGCAGTTCCAGAACCATCTACAATGAGCAGTTCTTC

v_call: TRBV19
j_call: TRBJ1-5
d_call: NA
clone_size: NA
cdr3_aa: CASSIALDQPQHF
cdr3_nt: TGTGCCAGTAGTATAGCCTTAGATCAGCCCCAGCATTTT